These 31 T cell receptor beta chains share one sample of origin, sequenced in a study of vaccination and CD4 T cells after COVID-19. Cultured CD4+ T cell DNA underwent sequencing with the Oncomine TCR Beta short-read assay. TCRdb re-analysed the PCR reads in MiXCR, keeping a single row per CDR3 protein. Among roughly 20,000 distinct CDR3 sequences, approximately 42% were seen once, and the ten largest hold roughly 9.9%. Specified time point: late sampling 161 to 241 days after vaccination in a few convalescent patients. Treatment described: roughly nine-day PBMC culture with coronavirus spike peptide pools or control peptides (ViraFEST assay). Their antigen targets remain unknown. The sequencing here drew on CD4+ T cells from blood, cultured in vitro, taken about 7 months after SARS-CoV-2 vaccination. These receptors were taken from a human donor who had recovered from COVID-19.

The chain carries TRBV27 and TRBJ2-7; D is possibly TRBD1 (5 bases). This CDR3 comprises 12 residues. The V end was cut by 6 bases, the J end by 6 bases, with 12 bases between. Germline CDR1 reads MNHEY; CDR2 reads SMNVEV (reference sequence). Written as DNA, the CDR3 is TGTGCCAGCAGCCCTTATAGGGGCGAGCAGTACTTC. Protein product: CASSPYRGEQYF.

CDR3 region: CASSLRGEQYF. The CDR3 region has the DNA TGTGCCAGCAGCTTGAGGGGCGAGCAGTACTTC. The gene calls are TRBV5-4 and TRBJ2-7; TRBD1 is a possible D gene (5 bases). The CDR3 consists of 11 residues. Between the trimmed V and J ends, which lost 1 base and 6 bases, there was a span of 5 bases. CDR1 and CDR2 (germline): SGHNT, YYREEE (reference sequence).

The chain employs TRBV6-2 or TRBV6-3 and TRBJ1-5, with D possibly TRBD1 on 5 matching bases. Per germline, CDR1 MNHEY and CDR2 SVGEGT. Trimming stripped 0 bases from V and 6 bases from J, with 9 bases between. The CDR3 loop spans 14 amino acids. The CDR3 nucleotides are TGTGCCAGCAGTTACTCGACAGACACTCAGCCCCAGCATTTT. Its translation: CASSYSTDTQPQHF.

This clonotype was seen only a few times. The chain joins TRBV20-1 to TRBJ1-6; D gene ambiguous. V was clipped by 3 bases and J by 7 bases, with 16 bases between them. This CDR3 region has 15 residues. Per the germline V gene, CDR1 is DFQATT and CDR2 is SNEGSKA (reference sequence). The DNA for the CDR3 is TGCAGTGCTAGTCTGCGTGAACCTTGGAATTCACCCCTCCACTTT. Protein sequence: CSASLREPWNSPLHF.

V and J are TRBV6-2 or TRBV6-3 and TRBJ2-3; 10 nucleotides line up with TRBD2. The germline V gene has CDR1 MNHEY and CDR2 SVGEGT. V lost 4 bases to trimming and J lost 0 bases; unmatched junction nucleotides: 1. The CDR3 runs 15 residues. The CDR3 is CASSLTSGSTDTQYF. The CDR3 DNA follows: TGTGCCAGCAGTTTGACTAGCGGGAGCACAGATACGCAGTATTTT.

The chain combines TRBV28 with TRBJ1-2, with TRBD1 matching over 10 bases. V lost 3 bases and J lost 5; bases outside the gene matches: 3. This CDR3 spans 14 amino acids. Germline CDR1 MDHEN, CDR2 SYDVKM. CDR3 sequence reads: CASSFGQGVYGYTF. In DNA form, the CDR3 reads TGTGCCAGCAGTTTTGGACAGGGGGTTTATGGCTACACCTTC.

The chain joins TRBV20-1 to TRBJ2-3, with TRBD1 matching 8 bases. With 8 bases clipped from V and 5 bases from J, the junction kept 6 bases outside the gene matches. In germline, CDR1 is DFQATT, CDR2 SNEGSKA (reference sequence). CDR3 length: 12 amino acids. The CDR3 coding sequence is TGCAGTCTAGGACAGGGTGAAGATACGCAGTATTTT. Translated, it gives CSLGQGEDTQYF.

This clonotype appeared once. This chain uses TRBV7-3 with TRBJ1-1; a possible D gene is TRBD1 (5 bases). Trimming left V 5 bases short and J 7 bases short, with 14 bases between. This CDR3 spans 13 amino acids. The germline V gene encodes CDR1 SGHTA and CDR2 FQGTGA. For the CDR3, the DNA is TGTGCCAGCAGCCGGGGGTTGGGTAGTGAAGCTTTCTTT. It translates to CASSRGLGSEAFF.

As regards this clonotype: A read error may account for a junction end that differs from germline. V gene TRBV28 combines with J gene TRBJ2-3; a weak D match, TRBD1 (5 bases). The CDR3 has 18 residues. Germline V gene data show CDR1 as MDHEN and CDR2 as SYDVKM. The CDR3 bases are TGTGTCAGCAGCAGTCGTTTTGACTGGGGCGGACCTACGGATATGCAGTATTTT. Its protein is CVSSSRFDWGGPTDMQYF. Full variable domain (remainder filled in from reference TRBV28 and TRBJ2-3): DVKVTQSSRYLVKRTGEKVFLECVQDMDHENMFWYRQDPGLGLRLIYFSYDVKMKEKGDIPEGYSVSREKKERFSLILESASTNQTSMYLCVSSSRFDWGGPTDMQYFGPGTRLTVL.

The chain is built from TRBV20-1 and TRBJ2-3; D uncertain. The germline gives CDR1 DFQATT, CDR2 SNEGSKA (reference sequence). V was trimmed by 3 bases and J by 2 bases, leaving 21 bases between them. This CDR3 region has 17 residues. CDR3 nucleotides: TGCAGTGCTAGCCCGTTGGATCGTAGAAGGCCCACAGATACGCAGTATTTT. Translating gives CSASPLDRRRPTDTQYF.

The gene calls are TRBV19 and TRBJ1-5; D not resolved. V was trimmed by 7 bases and J by 1 base, leaving 14 bases between them. The CDR3 is 15 amino acids. Looked up from germline, CDR1 is LNHDA and CDR2 is SQIVND (reference sequence). DNA for the CDR3: TGTGCCAGTACCTCGACTCGGAGGAGCAATCAGCCCCAGCATTTT. It encodes CASTSTRRSNQPQHF.

The gene calls are TRBV7-2 and TRBJ2-7, with 9 bases matching TRBD2. J lost 4 bases, V lost 2 bases, and 18 bases had no gene match. There are 19 residues in the CDR3. The V gene's germline CDR1 is SGHTA and CDR2 FQGNSA. The CDR3 sequence is CASSLNPLASLAGMYEQYF. CDR3 nucleotide sequence: TGTGCCAGCAGCTTAAACCCTCTCGCGTCTCTAGCGGGGATGTACGAGCAGTACTTC. The whole variable domain, filled in from reference TRBV7-2 and TRBJ2-7, reads GAGVSQSPSNKVTEKGKDVELRCDPISGHTALYWYRQSLGQGLEFLIYFQGNSAPDKSGLPSDRFSAERTGGSVSTLTIQRTQQEDSAVYLCASSLNPLASLAGMYEQYFGPGTRLTVT.

This chain connects TRBV7-3 to TRBJ2-6; TRBD2 matches at 7 bases. Losses at the gene ends were 2 bases for V and 2 bases for J; bases not matched to a gene: 3. The CDR3 sequence is 16 residues long. Germline assignment: CDR1 SGHTA and CDR2 FQGTGA. CDR3 nucleotides: TGTGCCAGCAGCTTATCGGCGGGAGCTGGGGCCAACGTCCTGACTTTC. This gives the protein CASSLSAGAGANVLTF.

This clonotype was observed once. The chain combines TRBV28 with TRBJ1-1; D gene unclear. The CDR3 is 11 residues long. Trimming pared 4 bases from V and 3 bases from J, leaving 3 bases between. The germline V gene encodes CDR1 MDHEN and CDR2 SYDVKM. For the CDR3, the DNA is TGTGCCAGCAGTTGGTACACTGAAGCTTTCTTT. Encoded protein: CASSWYTEAFF.

The chain combines TRBV28 with TRBJ2-5; 12 bases are a match to TRBD2. The CDR3 consists of 13 residues. Germline V lookup: CDR1 MDHEN, CDR2 SYDVKM. Losses at the gene ends were 7 bases for V and 9 bases for J; bases not matched to a gene: 6. The DNA of the CDR3 is TGTGCCAGCAACCGACTAGCGGGAGATCCCCAGTACTTC. It yields the protein CASNRLAGDPQYF.

Written as DNA, the CDR3 is TGTGCGACAGACCGGGCTAGCACAGATACGCAGTATTTT. It translates to CATDRASTDTQYF. The chain carries TRBV7-2 and TRBJ2-3, with D maybe TRBD1 (5 bases). Germline-derived CDR1 and CDR2 are SGHTA and FQGNSA. This CDR3 is built from 13 residues.

The chain uses TRBV29-1 and TRBJ1-1, with 9 bases identical to TRBD1. The CDR3 has 15 residues. With V trimmed by 0 bases and J by 7 bases, 9 bases remained unmatched. CDR1 and CDR2 from the germline V gene are SQVTM and ANQGSEA. This CDR3 is CSVEEVDRGSGEAFF. The CDR3 DNA sequence: TGCAGCGTTGAAGAGGTGGACAGGGGAAGTGGTGAAGCTTTCTTT.

The sample holds one count of this clonotype. CDR3 in DNA: TGTGCCAGCAGCCCCGGCCCCGCTGGAAACACCATATATTTT. This sequence encodes CASSPGPAGNTIYF. The genes are TRBV7-2 and TRBJ1-3; D is unresolved. The germline V gene encodes CDR1 SGHTA and CDR2 FQGNSA. V lost 5 bases and J lost 2, with 10 bases in between. The length of the CDR3 is 14 residues.

CDR3 in DNA: TGTGCCAGTAGTTTCGGACAGGGGGGCGAGCAGTACTTC. Amino acids: CASSFGQGGEQYF. This sequence joins TRBV19 and TRBJ2-7; TRBD1 matches at 10 bases. Germline CDR1 is LNHDA and CDR2 is SQIVND (reference sequence). The CDR3 is 13 amino acids. J gave up 6 bases and V 5 bases, and 4 bases lay outside the gene matches. Together with reference TRBV19 and TRBJ2-7, the CDR3 gives the full variable domain: DGGITQSPKYLFRKEGQNVTLSCEQNLNHDAMYWYRQDPGQGLRLIYYSQIVNDFQKGDIAEGYSVSREKKESFPLTVTSAQKNPTAFYLCASSFGQGGEQYFGPGTRLTVT.

This clonotype was picked up a small number of times. The chain uses TRBV20-1 and TRBJ1-5; 12 bases map to TRBD1. Germline assignment: CDR1 DFQATT and CDR2 SNEGSKA (reference sequence). CDR3 size: 18 residues. Trimming removed 4 bases from V and 5 bases from J; junction bases left unmatched: 15. This CDR3 is CSAKPDSSGQGADQPQHF. The CDR3 coding sequence is TGCAGTGCTAAACCTGACTCCTCGGGACAGGGGGCCGATCAGCCCCAGCATTTT.

This clonotype turned up a few times. This sequence joins TRBV28 and TRBJ2-4, with 9 nucleotides matching TRBD2. CDR1 MDHEN and CDR2 SYDVKM come from the germline V gene. J gave up 7 bases and V 6 bases, and 4 bases lay outside the gene matches. The CDR3 length is 13 residues. This CDR3 reads CASRGLATNIQYF. CDR3 coding DNA: TGTGCCAGCAGGGGACTAGCCACGAACATTCAGTACTTC.

The rearrangement uses TRBV6-1 and TRBJ2-6, with D maybe TRBD1 (5 bases). CDR3 length equals 14 residues. Germline CDR1 is MNHNS and CDR2 is SASEGT. The ends were cut back, 8 bases at V and 1 base at J, with 9 bases in the middle. The CDR3 region has the DNA TGTGCCAGCGGAGACAGTTCTGGGGCCAACGTCCTGACTTTC. Translation: CASGDSSGANVLTF.

This clonotype was found a few times. CDR3 sequence: CASRWGGSNNQPQHF. CDR3 nucleotides: TGTGCCAGCAGGTGGGGCGGGAGTAATAATCAGCCCCAGCATTTT. This sequence joins TRBV2 and TRBJ1-5; maybe TRBD1 (5 bases). The CDR3 is 15 residues long. The V gene lost 6 bases and the J gene lost 4 bases, with 16 bases spanning the gap. The germline CDR1 and CDR2 sequences are SNHLY and FYNNEI.

The CDR3 loop is CASSLTGGFSEQFF. In nucleotides, the CDR3 is TGTGCCAGCAGCTTAACTGGGGGGTTTTCCGAGCAGTTCTTC. The rearrangement uses TRBV7-9 and TRBJ2-1; a weak D match, TRBD2 (6 bases). Germline CDR1 reads SEHNR; CDR2 reads FQNEAQ (reference sequence). Trimming stripped 2 bases from V and 10 bases from J, with 15 bases between. The CDR3 length is 14 residues.

The chain links TRBV7-3 to TRBJ2-3; D may be TRBD2 (6 bases). Germline values: CDR1 SGHTA, CDR2 FQGTGA. The CDR3 sequence is 15 residues long. With 2 bases removed from V and 2 bases from J, the gap between germline ends came to 11 bases. The CDR3 DNA follows: TGTGCCAGCAGCTTAGCGGGACCCCCCACAGATACGCAGTATTTT. Its protein product is CASSLAGPPTDTQYF.

The rearrangement links TRBV7-2 to TRBJ1-2; D remains unclear. The CDR3 runs 17 residues. Per the germline V gene, CDR1 is SGHTA and CDR2 is FQGNSA. The V end lost 2 bases, the J end lost 1 base, and 17 bases lay between the germline ends. This CDR3 reads CASSLSYSDGYNYGYTF. DNA for the CDR3: TGTGCCAGCAGCTTATCATATAGCGACGGATATAACTATGGCTACACCTTC.

The count of this clonotype is one. The chain combines TRBV5-4 with TRBJ2-5; 8 positions match TRBD1. Germline assignment: CDR1 SGHNT and CDR2 YYREEE (reference sequence). V lost 5 bases, J lost 3 bases, and 3 bases stayed unmatched. This CDR3 is 13 amino acids long. The CDR3 region is CASRMDREETQYF. CDR3 bases: TGTGCCAGCAGAATGGACAGGGAAGAGACCCAGTACTTC.

The gene calls are TRBV20-1 and TRBJ2-2, with unresolved D. V was cut by 0 bases and J by 7 bases, with 6 bases left in between. This CDR3 is built from 12 residues. Looked up from germline, CDR1 is DFQATT and CDR2 is SNEGSKA (reference sequence). The CDR3 is CSARDFNGELFF. CDR3 sequence (DNA): TGCAGTGCTAGAGATTTCAACGGGGAGCTGTTTTTT.

The chain joins TRBV20-1 to TRBJ2-7; TRBD2 matches at 8 bases. Losses at the gene ends were 0 bases for V and 4 bases for J; bases not matched to a gene: 8. Looked up from germline, CDR1 is DFQATT and CDR2 is SNEGSKA (reference sequence). This CDR3 is 15 amino acids long. The CDR3 reads CSAREGTSGKYEQYF. CDR3 in DNA: TGCAGTGCTAGAGAAGGAACTAGCGGAAAATACGAGCAGTACTTC.

The V and J genes are TRBV7-9 and TRBJ1-5; D is uncertain. The CDR3 extends over 12 amino acids. Germline assignment: CDR1 SEHNR and CDR2 FQNEAQ (reference sequence). V was clipped by 0 bases and J by 5 bases, with 2 bases between them. The CDR3 reads CASSLADQPQHF. The CDR3 nucleotides read TGTGCCAGCAGCTTAGCGGATCAGCCCCAGCATTTT.

CDR3 coding DNA: TGTGCCAGCAGACAGGGGGGATCTGGGGCCAACGTCCTGACTTTC. Its protein product is CASRQGGSGANVLTF. The rearrangement uses TRBV28 and TRBJ2-6; the match to TRBD1 covers 8 bases. The CDR3 covers 15 residues. The V gene end was trimmed by 6 bases and the J gene end by 1 base; junction bases not matched to a gene: 2. CDR1 MDHEN and CDR2 SYDVKM come from the germline V gene.